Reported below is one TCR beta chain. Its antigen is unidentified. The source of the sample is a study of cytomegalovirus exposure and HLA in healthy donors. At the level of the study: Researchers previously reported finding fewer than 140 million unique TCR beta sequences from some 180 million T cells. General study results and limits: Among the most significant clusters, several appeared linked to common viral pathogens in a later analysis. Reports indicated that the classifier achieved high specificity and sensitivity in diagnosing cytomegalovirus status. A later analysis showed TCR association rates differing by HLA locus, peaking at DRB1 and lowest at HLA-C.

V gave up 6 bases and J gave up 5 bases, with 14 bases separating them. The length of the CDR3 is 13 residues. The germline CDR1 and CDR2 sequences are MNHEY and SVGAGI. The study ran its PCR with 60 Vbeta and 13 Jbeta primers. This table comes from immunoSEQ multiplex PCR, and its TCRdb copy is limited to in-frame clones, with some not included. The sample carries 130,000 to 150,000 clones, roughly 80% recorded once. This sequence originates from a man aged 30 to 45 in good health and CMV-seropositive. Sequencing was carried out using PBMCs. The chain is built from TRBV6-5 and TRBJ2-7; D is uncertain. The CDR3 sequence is CASRRYLPDEQYF. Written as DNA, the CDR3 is TGTGCCAGCAGGAGATACCTACCCGACGAGCAGTACTTC.